The following is a TCR beta chain sequence with its context. The clone's antigen remains unknown. No clone much larger than this one lies a single base away; base qualities are absent. Focal radiation therapy combined with CTLA-4 blockade (ipilimumab) was tested in patients with chemo-refractory metastatic non-small-cell lung cancer. The record originates from a study of radiotherapy plus CTLA-4 blockade in lung cancer (dated by TCRdb to the late 2010s). Regarding the complete study: Among enrolled patients, 15% to 20% had an objective response and approximately 30% reached disease control.

Reading from cysteine to phenylalanine, the CDR3 counts 15 amino acids. The retained sequence is limited to the CDR3, 45 bases, with the frame set at the first base. V loses 1 base, J loses 1 base, and the germline ends lie 11 bases apart. CDR1 and CDR2, looked up from the germline V gene, are SGDLS and YYNGEE. The receptor library was made with the immunoSEQ multiplex PCR assay. The clones in this table, taken by TCRdb from immuneACCESS, are in-frame only. Not every clone is retained; where verified, under half of the shortfall comes from an unresolved V gene, and the cause of the rest is unknown. The sample has some 74,000 clones on record, roughly three quarters of them singletons. In total, the top ten clones hold 7% to 7.5% of the sample. Findings and caveats that apply to the study as a whole: The strongest predictors of response were reported to be early dynamic shifts in blood T cell clones along with a rise in serum interferon-beta following radiation. TCR clones derived from tumors expanded in peripheral blood after treatment with radiotherapy and ipilimumab.

The TCR comes from a human donor with non-small cell lung cancer who had a complete response to radiotherapy plus ipilimumab. Sequenced here: peripheral blood, sampled from a patient treated with radiotherapy plus ipilimumab. The chain was built from TRBV9 and TRBJ1-1, and the D gene may be TRBD1, 5 bases matching. The nucleotide sequence is TGTGCCAGCAGCGTATTTAGGACACCGAACACTGAAGCTTTCTTT. It is translated as CASSVFRTPNTEAFF.